This T cell receptor (beta chain) originates from a study of cytomegalovirus exposure and HLA in healthy donors. Findings and caveats of the study: According to the study, roughly 160 TCR beta chains were cytomegalovirus-associated. Being indistinguishable, some V segments were excluded, TRBV6-2 and TRBV6-3 among them.

The study ran its PCR with 60 Vbeta and 13 Jbeta primers. Libraries were prepared by immunoSEQ multiplex PCR; TCRdb keeps only in-frame clonotypes and omits some of them. This sample's table has about 130,000 clones. Germline V CDR1 and CDR2: SQVTM, ANQGSEA. Trimming at V came to 7 bases and at J to 2 bases, leaving 5 bases not matched to a gene. This CDR3 region has 12 residues. Turning to this clone: Antigen unknown.

Source material: PBMCs. This clonotype was sampled from a man aged 18 to 30 in good health and CMV-seronegative. The gene calls are TRBV29-1 and TRBJ2-7; 7 positions agree with TRBD1. CDR3 nucleotides: TGCAGCGCGAAAGGGGGCCCCTACGAGCAGTACTTC. Translated: CSAKGGPYEQYF.